This T cell receptor beta chain was profiled in a study of T-cell memory formation after mild COVID-19. The germline V and J ends were trimmed by 5 bases and 2 bases, with 9 bases remaining between them. This CDR3 has 13 amino acids. Germline V gene data show CDR1 as LGHDT and CDR2 as YNNKEL (reference sequence). Sample barcodes and UMIs were carried by the TCR alpha and TCR beta cDNA libraries that 5'RACE generated with constant-segment primers. MiXCR was run by TCRdb on the 5' RACE reads, yielding one entry per CDR3 protein. Altogether hundreds of thousands of distinct CDR3 sequences are present, roughly 15% being singletons, with the ten largest covering approximately 20%. This clonotype showed up many times. What it binds is not known. Study-wide findings and caveats: Contracting CD4+ clones were located mainly in CM and EM, and CD8+ clones in EMRA. Among clones contracting day 15 to 85, CD4/CD8 was balanced, whereas later expanders leaned CD4+. Proof of SARS-CoV-2 specificity was absent for the second-wave clones that crested on day 37.

The chain uses TRBV3-1 and TRBJ1-1; D uncertain. The sample taken for sequencing was PBMCs or a T cell subset sorted from them (not recorded which). The sequence was collected from a man younger than 35 who had mild COVID-19 (a few samples of this study predate the infection). Cell type and time point are not known. CDR3 region: CASSWTGNTEAFF. CDR3 nucleotides: TGTGCCAGCAGCTGGACGGGAAACACTGAAGCTTTCTTT.